Described below is a single T cell receptor (beta chain) sequence and its context. The data originate from a study of blood T cell repertoires in COVID-19. Study-wide background: Researchers got acute and convalescent COVID-19 samples from the United States, Italy and Spain.

Using immunoSEQ multiplex PCR, the repertoire was profiled, and TCRdb retains in-frame clones only, with some absent. The sample includes approximately 300,000 clones, 88% of them seen just once. Germline CDR1 reads SGHTA; CDR2 reads FQGNSA. Trimming cost V 3 bases and J 4 bases; bases outside gene matches: 14. The CDR3 spans 17 residues. The chain combines TRBV7-2 with TRBJ2-7; 8 bases map to TRBD1. This clonotype was obtained from a woman in her 30s with COVID-19, enrolled during active disease. The specimen sequenced was peripheral blood. The CDR3 coding sequence is TGTGCCAGCAGCTTGGCCACAGGGGGATTAATCTCTTACGAGCAGTACTTC. Translated, it gives CASSLATGGLISYEQYF.